This T cell receptor beta chain was observed in a study of human T cells and chemical hapten exposure. The wider study: Largely, small differences in pooled library volume made per-sample TCR yields vary.

The library tagged individual cDNA molecules with unique molecular identifiers. Original methodology: A per-sample median of around 91,000 TCRs was observed, with counts ranging from about 23,224 to 700,000. MiXCR was run by TCRdb on the reads, yielding one entry per CDR3 protein. Clone size and V and J calls follow TCRdb, not the original study. The table has more than 100,000 distinct CDR3 sequences, approximately 9.3% seen once. Comment on this clonotype: The antigen remains unidentified.

Whole-study results and caveats: Sensitization with DPC brought no change to TCRs above 1 in 1000 in frequency.

It was from unfractionated whole blood that total RNA was extracted. J lost 5 bases, V lost 3 bases, and 6 bases had no gene match. This CDR3 spans 16 amino acids. From germline, CDR1 is LGHDT and CDR2 YNNKEL (reference sequence). The sample consisted of whole blood. The sequence was collected from a human donor in good health. Some clones in this sample may be carry-over from other donors' samples. V gene TRBV3-1 combines with J gene TRBJ2-5, with 13 bases fitting TRBD2. The CDR3 region has the DNA TGTGCCAGCAGCCAGGGGACTAGCGGGATTTTGGAGACCCAGTACTTC. Translation: CASSQGTSGILETQYF.